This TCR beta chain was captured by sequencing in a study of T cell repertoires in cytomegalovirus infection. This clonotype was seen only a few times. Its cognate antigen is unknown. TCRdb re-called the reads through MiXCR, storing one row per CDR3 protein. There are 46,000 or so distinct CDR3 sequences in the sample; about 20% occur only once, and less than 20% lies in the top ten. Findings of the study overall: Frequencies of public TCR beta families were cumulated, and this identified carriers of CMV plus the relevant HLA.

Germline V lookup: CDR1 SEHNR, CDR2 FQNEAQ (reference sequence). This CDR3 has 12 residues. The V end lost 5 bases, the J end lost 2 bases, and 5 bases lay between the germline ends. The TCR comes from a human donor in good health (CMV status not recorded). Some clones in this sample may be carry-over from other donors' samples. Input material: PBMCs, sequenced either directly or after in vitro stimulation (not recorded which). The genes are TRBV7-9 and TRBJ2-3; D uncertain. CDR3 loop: CASSPPTDTQYF. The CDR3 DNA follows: TGTGCCAGCAGCCCCCCCACAGATACGCAGTATTTT.